A selection of T cell receptor beta chains follows, all from one sample in a study of chemoradiotherapy in HPV16-positive cancers. The table came from immunoSEQ multiplex PCR; TCRdb's copy has only in-frame clones and leaves some out. The sample records some 12,000 clones, roughly 78% being singletons. Sampling was conducted from a patient who underwent chemoradiotherapy. The receptors derive from a human donor with HPV-associated anogenital cancer. The CDR3 runs from the conserved cysteine through the conserved F or W. The order of the fields is V gene, D gene, CDR3 protein. A D gene is named only where the DNA matches it firmly.

TRBV10-2	-	CASMWEAAYEQYF
TRBV2	-	CASSEVPQVVGEQFF
TRBV2	-	CASSYRRDLDQPQHF
TRBV5-6	-	CASSPSQDSRNTIYF
TRBV27	-	CASSLGGIVGGWEQFF
TRBV11-2	-	CASSLREWTEAFF
TRBV30	TRBD1	CAWTGQGAREQYF
TRBV7-3	TRBD2	CASSPAAGGETQYF
TRBV5-1	-	CASSLGQETQYF
TRBV19	-	CASSPEGDYGYTF